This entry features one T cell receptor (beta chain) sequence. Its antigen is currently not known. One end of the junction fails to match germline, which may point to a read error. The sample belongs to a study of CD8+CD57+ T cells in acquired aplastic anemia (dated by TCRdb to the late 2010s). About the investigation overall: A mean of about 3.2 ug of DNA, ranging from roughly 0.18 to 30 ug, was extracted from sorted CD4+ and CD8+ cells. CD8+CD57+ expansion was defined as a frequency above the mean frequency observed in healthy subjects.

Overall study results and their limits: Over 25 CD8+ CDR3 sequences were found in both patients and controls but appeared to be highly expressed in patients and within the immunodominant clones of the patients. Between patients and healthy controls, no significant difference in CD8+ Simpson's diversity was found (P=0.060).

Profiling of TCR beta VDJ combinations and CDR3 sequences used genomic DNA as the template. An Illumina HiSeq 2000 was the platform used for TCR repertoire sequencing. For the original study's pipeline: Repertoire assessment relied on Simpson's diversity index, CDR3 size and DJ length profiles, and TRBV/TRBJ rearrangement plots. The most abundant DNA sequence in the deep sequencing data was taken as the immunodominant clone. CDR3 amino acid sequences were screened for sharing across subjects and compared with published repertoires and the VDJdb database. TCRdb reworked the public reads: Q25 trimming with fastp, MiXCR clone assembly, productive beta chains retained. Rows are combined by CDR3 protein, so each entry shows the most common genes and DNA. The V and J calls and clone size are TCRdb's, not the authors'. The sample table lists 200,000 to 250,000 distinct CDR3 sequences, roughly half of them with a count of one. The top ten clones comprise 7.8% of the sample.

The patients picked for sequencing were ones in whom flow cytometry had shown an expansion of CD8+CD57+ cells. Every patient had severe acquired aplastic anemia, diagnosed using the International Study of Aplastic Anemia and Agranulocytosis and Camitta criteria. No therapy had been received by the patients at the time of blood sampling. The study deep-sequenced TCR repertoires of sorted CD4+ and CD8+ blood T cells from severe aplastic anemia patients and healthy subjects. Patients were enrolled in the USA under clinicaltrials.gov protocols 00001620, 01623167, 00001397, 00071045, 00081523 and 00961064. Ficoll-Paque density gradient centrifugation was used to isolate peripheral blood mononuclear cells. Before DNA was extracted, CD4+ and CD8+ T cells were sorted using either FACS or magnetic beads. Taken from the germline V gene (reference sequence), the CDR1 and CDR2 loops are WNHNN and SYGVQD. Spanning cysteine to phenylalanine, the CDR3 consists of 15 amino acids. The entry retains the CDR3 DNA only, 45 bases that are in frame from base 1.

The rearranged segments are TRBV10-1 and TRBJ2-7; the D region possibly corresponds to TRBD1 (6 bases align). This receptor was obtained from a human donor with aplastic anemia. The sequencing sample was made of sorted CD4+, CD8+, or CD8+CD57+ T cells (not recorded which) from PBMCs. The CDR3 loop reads CASSGSMGASGEQYF. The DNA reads TGTGCCAGCAGTGGGTCTATGGGGGCTTCGGGTGAGCAGTACTTC.